The clone carrying this T cell receptor beta chain was counted many times. TCRdb reprocessed the 5' RACE reads via MiXCR and lists one record per CDR3 protein. The sample consists of approximately 40,000 distinct CDR3 sequences, approximately 30% of them appearing once. The receptor's source is a female donor with breast cancer. The sequenced material came from tumor-infiltrating memory CD4+ T cells sorted from the breast tumor. Subset meaning: memory CD4+ T cells, CD4+CD45RO+CD25-.

As DNA, the CDR3 is TGCAGCGTTGCCAGCGGGAGGGTTTACAATGAGCAGTTCTTC. This translates into CSVASGRVYNEQFF. The chain carries TRBV29-1 and TRBJ2-1; 10 bases are shared with TRBD2. This CDR3 has 14 amino acids. J was trimmed by 4 bases and V by 4 bases; bases with no gene match: 4. Per the germline V gene, CDR1 is SQVTM and CDR2 is ANQGSEA.